The 20 T cell receptor beta chains presented below share a single source sample, sequenced in a study of cytomegalovirus exposure and HLA in healthy donors. It was with 60 Vbeta and 13 Jbeta primers that the PCR ran. Only in-frame clones appear in the TCRdb table, and some are missing; sequencing was by immunoSEQ multiplex PCR. The table includes around 100,000 clones, around 77% detected once. Material for sequencing was PBMCs. The receptors stem from a woman in her sixties in good health and CMV-seropositive.

This clone has only a few counts. The CDR3 loop is CASSLSGGISTGELFF. DNA for the CDR3: TGTGCCAGCAGCTTAAGCGGGGGCATTAGCACCGGGGAGCTGTTTTTT. The chain recombines TRBV7-6 with TRBJ2-2; 8 bases are a match to TRBD2. The CDR3 runs to 16 residues. The J segment lost 4 bases and the V segment lost 2 bases, leaving 6 bases of the junction unmatched. From germline, CDR1 is SGHVS and CDR2 FNYEAQ.

The chain combines TRBV5-1 with TRBJ1-2, with no clear D. The CDR3 is 16 residues long. Trimming removed 0 bases at V and 0 bases at J, with 12 bases between. Germline V gene lookup returns CDR1 SGHRS and CDR2 YFSETQ. CDR3 sequence reads: CASSLASGRTNYGYTF. The DNA of the CDR3 is TGCGCCAGCAGCTTGGCCAGCGGCAGGACTAACTATGGCTACACCTTC.

The rearrangement uses TRBV7-9 and TRBJ1-2; no firm D call. V lost 5 bases to trimming and J lost 5 bases, with 18 bases between them. Germline V gene data show CDR1 as SEHNR and CDR2 as FQNEAQ (reference sequence). The CDR3 is made up of 15 amino acids. The DNA for the CDR3 is TGTGCCAGCAGCCAGGTGCCTTTATCGACGTATGGCTACACCTTC. It is translated as CASSQVPLSTYGYTF.

The chain recombines TRBV29-1 with TRBJ1-5; 9 bases are shared with TRBD1. The germline CDR1 and CDR2 sequences are SQVTM and ANQGSEA. The length of the CDR3 is 14 residues. J was trimmed by 0 bases and V by 5 bases; bases with no gene match: 2. CDR3 bases: TGCAGCGTTATACAGGGGGCTAGCAATCAGCCCCAGCATTTT. This translates into CSVIQGASNQPQHF.

This clone appeared a few times. The chain is built from TRBV7-9 and TRBJ1-5; D might be TRBD1 (6 bases). CDR3 length: 14 amino acids. Trimming stripped 3 bases from V and 15 bases from J, with 21 bases between. The germline V gene encodes CDR1 SEHNR and CDR2 FQNEAQ (reference sequence). The DNA of the CDR3 is TGTGCCAGCAGCTTGGGAGGGGGAGAAGGGGCCCCGCATTTT. Translated, it gives CASSLGGGEGAPHF.

This chain links TRBV28 with TRBJ1-2; TRBD1 matches 8 bases. V dropped 6 bases and J dropped 6; count of bases not matched to a gene: 6. In germline, CDR1 is MDHEN, CDR2 SYDVKM. CDR3 length equals 13 residues. The CDR3 region has the DNA TGTGCCAGCAGGACAGGGGTTGGCGATGGCTACACCTTC. It is translated as CASRTGVGDGYTF.

The chain is built from TRBV7-9 and TRBJ1-2, with 12 bases lining up with TRBD1. The CDR3 totals 16 residues. V was clipped by 5 bases and J by 7 bases; unmatched bases: 11. Germline V gene data show CDR1 as SEHNR and CDR2 as FQNEAQ (reference sequence). CDR3 sequence (DNA): TGTGCCAGCAGCCCCTACCGGGACAGGGGGCAAAGTGGCTACACCTTC. Translating it yields CASSPYRDRGQSGYTF.

J is TRBJ1-4 and V is TRBV5-1, with 7 bases identical to TRBD1. J gave up 2 bases and V 3 bases, and 1 base lay outside the gene matches. The CDR3 is made up of 14 amino acids. Looked up from germline, CDR1 is SGHRS and CDR2 is YFSETQ. Here the CDR3 DNA reads TGCGCCAGCAGCTCACAGGGGACTAATGAAAAACTGTTTTTT. The encoded protein is CASSSQGTNEKLFF.

This clone was observed a few times. The V call is TRBV5-6, the J call TRBJ1-1; 9 positions agree with TRBD1. CDR3 length: 14 amino acids. Germline loops: CDR1 SGHDT, CDR2 YYEEEE. Unmatched junction bases numbered 9, after V lost 4 bases and J lost 8 bases. CDR3 region: CASSPGTGQLEAFF. In DNA form, the CDR3 reads TGTGCCAGCAGCCCCGGGACAGGGCAGCTCGAAGCTTTCTTT.

The count of this clone is one. V gene TRBV28 combines with J gene TRBJ2-7, with 7 bases aligning to TRBD2. With V trimmed by 6 bases and J by 0 bases, 8 bases remained unmatched. Germline loops: CDR1 MDHEN, CDR2 SYDVKM. The CDR3 has 15 residues. As DNA, the CDR3 is TGTGCCAGCAGGCTCCCTAGCGGACTCTCCTACGAGCAGTACTTC. It translates to CASRLPSGLSYEQYF.

This clone appeared a few times. The chain couples TRBV7-9 to TRBJ2-5; TRBD2 matches 9 bases. This CDR3 has 14 amino acids. Germline values: CDR1 SEHNR, CDR2 FQNEAQ (reference sequence). V was clipped by 5 bases and J by 8 bases; unmatched bases: 9. CDR3 sequence reads: CASSQRREGLTQYF. CDR3 DNA sequence: TGTGCCAGCAGCCAAAGGCGGGAGGGCCTAACCCAGTACTTC.

A few counts support this clone. This rearrangement joins TRBV30 to TRBJ1-3; D unclear. V was shortened by 5 bases and J by 0 bases, with 8 bases between the two germline ends. Germline V gene sequence: CDR1 GTSNPN, CDR2 SVGIG (reference sequence). The CDR3 length is 13 residues. CDR3 DNA: TGTGCCTGGGAACAGAACTCTGGAAACACCATATATTTT. Translated: CAWEQNSGNTIYF.

The genes are TRBV5-1 and TRBJ2-1; the D is unclear. The CDR3 has 16 residues. Germline V lookup: CDR1 SGHRS, CDR2 YFSETQ. V dropped 0 bases and J dropped 1 base, with 11 bases sitting between them. The DNA of the CDR3 is TGCGCCAGCAGCTTGGAACCGGGTCGATCCTACAATGAGCAGTTCTTC. It translates to CASSLEPGRSYNEQFF.

J is TRBJ2-1 and V is TRBV7-3; 7 bases map to TRBD2. This CDR3 is built from 16 residues. Germline V lookup: CDR1 SGHTA, CDR2 FQGTGA. The J segment lost 5 bases and the V segment lost 5 bases, leaving 12 bases of the junction unmatched. The CDR3 DNA reads TGTGCCAGCAGCCCAAGGGGCGGGACTACCCACAATGAGCAGTTCTTC. Amino acid sequence: CASSPRGGTTHNEQFF.

This clone has just a few counts. The chain is built from TRBV28 and TRBJ1-5, with D unclear. Germline V CDR1 and CDR2: MDHEN, SYDVKM. The CDR3 length is 12 residues. The ends were cut back, 7 bases at V and 7 bases at J, with 11 bases in the middle. Here the CDR3 reads CASNTLGQPQHF. DNA of the CDR3: TGTGCCAGCAACACCCTTGGCCAGCCCCAGCATTTT. Supplemented by reference TRBV28 and TRBJ1-5, the full variable domain reads DVKVTQSSRYLVKRTGEKVFLECVQDMDHENMFWYRQDPGLGLRLIYFSYDVKMKEKGDIPEGYSVSREKKERFSLILESASTNQTSMYLCASNTLGQPQHFGDGTRLSIL.

The CDR3 DNA reads TGTGCCAGCAGGGAAGCGGCAAACACCGGGGAGCTGTTTTTT. This codes for CASREAANTGELFF. The chain links TRBV7-3 to TRBJ2-2, with D possibly TRBD2 on 5 matching bases. V lost 6 bases and J lost 2, with 10 bases in between. The CDR3 is made up of 14 amino acids. In germline, CDR1 is SGHTA, CDR2 FQGTGA.

The J gene is TRBJ1-2, the V gene TRBV30, with 8 bases aligning to TRBD1. In germline, CDR1 is GTSNPN, CDR2 SVGIG (reference sequence). Losses at the gene ends were 3 bases for V and 5 bases for J; bases not matched to a gene: 5. The CDR3 sequence is 13 residues long. The CDR3 spells CAWSADRGYGYTF. Written as DNA, the CDR3 is TGTGCCTGGAGCGCAGACAGGGGATATGGCTACACCTTC.

A few counts support this clone. The chain employs TRBV5-3 and TRBJ1-4; TRBD1 is a possible D gene (6 bases). TRBV5-3 has ORF status, its function being uncertain. The CDR3 totals 10 residues. The germline V and J ends were trimmed by 6 bases and 15 bases, with 12 bases remaining between them. The DNA of the CDR3 is TGTGCCAGAAATCAGGGGCGGGTGTTTTTT. The encoded protein is CARNQGRVFF.

The chain links TRBV10-3 to TRBJ1-1; 9 bases line up with TRBD1. CDR3 length: 14 amino acids. V lost 5 bases and J lost 3; bases outside the gene matches: 4. Germline-derived CDR1 and CDR2 are ENHRY and SYGVKD. The CDR3 region has the DNA TGTGCCATCAGTTGGACAGGGGTGGACACTGAAGCTTTCTTT. Translating it yields CAISWTGVDTEAFF.

The chain combines TRBV18 with TRBJ1-1, with D possibly matching TRBD1 (5 bases). Germline V gene sequence: CDR1 KGHSH, CDR2 LQKENI. The CDR3 consists of 15 residues. Trimming took 8 bases from V and 0 from J, leaving 16 bases between them. The CDR3 region is CASQPRASMNTEAFF. The CDR3 DNA reads as TGTGCCAGCCAGCCCAGGGCCTCCATGAACACTGAAGCTTTCTTT. Looking up the rest from reference TRBV18 and TRBJ1-1 gives the full variable domain: NAGVMQNPRHLVRRRGQEARLRCSPMKGHSHVYWYRQLPEEGLKFMVYLQKENIIDESGMPKERFSAEFPKEGPSILRIQQVVRGDSAAYFCASQPRASMNTEAFFGQGTRLTVV.